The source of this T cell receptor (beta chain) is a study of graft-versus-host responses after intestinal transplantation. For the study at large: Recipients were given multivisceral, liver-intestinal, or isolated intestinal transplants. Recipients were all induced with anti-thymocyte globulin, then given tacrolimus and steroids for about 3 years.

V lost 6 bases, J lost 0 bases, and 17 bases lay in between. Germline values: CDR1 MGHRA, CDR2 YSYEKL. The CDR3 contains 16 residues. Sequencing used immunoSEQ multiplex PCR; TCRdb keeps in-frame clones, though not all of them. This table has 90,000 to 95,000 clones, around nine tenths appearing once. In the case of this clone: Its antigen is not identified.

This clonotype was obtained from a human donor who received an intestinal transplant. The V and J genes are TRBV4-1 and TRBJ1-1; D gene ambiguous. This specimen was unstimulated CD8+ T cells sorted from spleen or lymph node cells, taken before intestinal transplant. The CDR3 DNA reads TGCGCCAGCAGATCAACGGAACCGGGATTGAACACTGAAGCTTTCTTT. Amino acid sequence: CASRSTEPGLNTEAFF.